This T cell receptor (beta chain) was recovered during a study of T-cell memory formation after mild COVID-19. Study as a whole: Largely, TCR clusters stayed within a single donor.

Using its own MiXCR run on the 5' RACE reads, TCRdb lists one record per CDR3 protein. Of fewer than 90,000 distinct CDR3 sequences in the sample, roughly 12% are singletons; the top ten hold about 40%. Looked up from germline, CDR1 is MDHEN and CDR2 is SYDVKM. V was trimmed by 2 bases and J by 3 bases, leaving 13 bases between them. The CDR3 length is 16 residues. Study-wide results and caveats: Among contracting clones, CD4+ were mainly CM/EM and CD8+ enriched in EMRA. Contracting clones, day 15 to 85, had balanced CD4/CD8, and later expanders favored CD4+.

For this clonotype: No antigen is known for it.

The sequencing input was PBMCs or a T cell subset sorted from them (not recorded which). This chain connects TRBV28 to TRBJ1-4; TRBD1 might be the D (5 bases). This receptor was identified in a man aged 18 to 30 who had mild COVID-19 (a few samples of this study predate the infection). Cell type and time point are not known. The CDR3 loop reads CASSLRWGDANEKLFF. In DNA form, the CDR3 reads TGTGCCAGCAGTTTACGTTGGGGGGACGCTAATGAAAAACTGTTTTTT. Full variable domain (remainder filled in from reference TRBV28 and TRBJ1-4): DVKVTQSSRYLVKRTGEKVFLECVQDMDHENMFWYRQDPGLGLRLIYFSYDVKMKEKGDIPEGYSVSREKKERFSLILESASTNQTSMYLCASSLRWGDANEKLFFGSGTQLSVL.